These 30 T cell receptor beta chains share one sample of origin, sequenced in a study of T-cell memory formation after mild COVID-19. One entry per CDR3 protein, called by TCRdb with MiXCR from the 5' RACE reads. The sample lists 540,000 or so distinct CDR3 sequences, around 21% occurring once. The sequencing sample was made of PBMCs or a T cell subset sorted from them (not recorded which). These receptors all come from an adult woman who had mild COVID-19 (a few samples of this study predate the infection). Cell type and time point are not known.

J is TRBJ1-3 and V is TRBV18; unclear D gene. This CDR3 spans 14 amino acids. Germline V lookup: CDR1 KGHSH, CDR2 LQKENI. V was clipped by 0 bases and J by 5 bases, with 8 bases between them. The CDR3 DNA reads TGTGCCAGCTCACCACCGGGTAGCAGAAACACCATATATTTT. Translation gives CASSPPGSRNTIYF.

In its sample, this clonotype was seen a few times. The CDR3: CASSSGQGGEPQHF. The CDR3 coding sequence is TGTGCCAGCAGTTCTGGACAGGGGGGTGAGCCCCAGCATTTT. The chain is built from TRBV3-1 and TRBJ1-5, with 10 bases fitting TRBD1. With 6 bases clipped from V and 8 bases from J, the junction kept 7 bases outside the gene matches. CDR3 length equals 14 residues. Germline-derived CDR1 and CDR2 are LGHDT and YNNKEL (reference sequence).

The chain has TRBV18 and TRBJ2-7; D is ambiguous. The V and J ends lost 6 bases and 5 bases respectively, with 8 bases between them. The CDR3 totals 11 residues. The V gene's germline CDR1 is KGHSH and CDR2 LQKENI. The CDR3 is CASSSTHEQYF. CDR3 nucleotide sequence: TGTGCCAGCTCGTCCACTCACGAGCAGTACTTC.

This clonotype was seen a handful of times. CDR3 DNA sequence: TGCGCCAGCAGCCAAGAGGTGGTAACCTACGAGCAGTACTTC. Its protein is CASSQEVVTYEQYF. This sequence joins TRBV4-1 and TRBJ2-7; no clear D gene. Germline-derived CDR1 and CDR2 are MGHRA and YSYEKL. The CDR3 totals 14 residues. V shed 0 bases and J shed 2 bases, with 8 bases lying between them.

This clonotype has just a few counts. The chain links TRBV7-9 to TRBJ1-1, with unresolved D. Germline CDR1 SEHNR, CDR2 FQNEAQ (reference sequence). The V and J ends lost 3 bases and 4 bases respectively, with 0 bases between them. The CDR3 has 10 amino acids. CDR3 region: CASSFTEAFF. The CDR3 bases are TGTGCCAGCAGCTTCACTGAAGCTTTCTTT. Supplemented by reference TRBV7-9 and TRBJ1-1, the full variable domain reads DTGVSQNPRHKITKRGQNVTFRCDPISEHNRLYWYRQTLGQGPEFLTYFQNEAQLEKSRLLSDRFSAERPKGSFSTLEIQRTEQGDSAMYLCASSFTEAFFGQGTRLTVV.

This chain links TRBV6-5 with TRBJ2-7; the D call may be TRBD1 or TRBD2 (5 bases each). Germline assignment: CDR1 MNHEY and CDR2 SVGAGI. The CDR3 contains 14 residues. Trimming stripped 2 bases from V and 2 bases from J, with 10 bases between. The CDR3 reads CASSYTGRTYEQYF. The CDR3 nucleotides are TGTGCCAGCAGTTACACGGGGCGCACCTACGAGCAGTACTTC.

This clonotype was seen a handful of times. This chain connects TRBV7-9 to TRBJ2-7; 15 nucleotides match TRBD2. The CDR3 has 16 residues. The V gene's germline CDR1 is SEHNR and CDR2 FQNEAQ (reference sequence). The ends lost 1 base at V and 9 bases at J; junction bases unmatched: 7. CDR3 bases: TGTGCCAGCAGCTTAGTCTCCGGGACTAGCGGGGGGATGCAGTACTTC. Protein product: CASSLVSGTSGGMQYF.

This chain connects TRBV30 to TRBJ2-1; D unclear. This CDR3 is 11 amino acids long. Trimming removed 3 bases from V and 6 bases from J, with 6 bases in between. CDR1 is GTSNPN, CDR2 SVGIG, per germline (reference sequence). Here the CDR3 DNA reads TGTGCCTGGAGGATAACCAATGAGCAGTTCTTC. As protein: CAWRITNEQFF.

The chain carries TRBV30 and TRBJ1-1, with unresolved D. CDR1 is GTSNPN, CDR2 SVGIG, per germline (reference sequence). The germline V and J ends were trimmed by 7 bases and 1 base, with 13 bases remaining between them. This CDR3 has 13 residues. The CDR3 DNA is TGTGCCTTAGGAGGGTTTGGGAACACTGAAGCTTTCTTT. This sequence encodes CALGGFGNTEAFF.

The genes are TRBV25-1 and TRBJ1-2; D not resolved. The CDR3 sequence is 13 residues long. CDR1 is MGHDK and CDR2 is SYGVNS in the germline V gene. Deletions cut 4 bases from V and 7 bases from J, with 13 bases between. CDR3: CASSGTLTGGYTF. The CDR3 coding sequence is TGTGCCAGCAGTGGGACCCTTACGGGTGGCTACACCTTC.

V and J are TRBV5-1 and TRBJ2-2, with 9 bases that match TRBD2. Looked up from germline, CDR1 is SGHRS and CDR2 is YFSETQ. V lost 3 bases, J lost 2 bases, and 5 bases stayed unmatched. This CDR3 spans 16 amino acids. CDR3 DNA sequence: TGCGCCAGCAGCTACCCAGCGGGGGGCAACACCGGGGAGCTGTTTTTT. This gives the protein CASSYPAGGNTGELFF.

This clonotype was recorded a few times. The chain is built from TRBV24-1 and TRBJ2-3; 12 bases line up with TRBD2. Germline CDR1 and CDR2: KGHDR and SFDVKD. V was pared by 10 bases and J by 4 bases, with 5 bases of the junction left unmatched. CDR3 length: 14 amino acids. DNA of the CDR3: TGTGCCACAAGATCTAGCGGGAGGGCAGATACGCAGTATTTT. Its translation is CATRSSGRADTQYF.

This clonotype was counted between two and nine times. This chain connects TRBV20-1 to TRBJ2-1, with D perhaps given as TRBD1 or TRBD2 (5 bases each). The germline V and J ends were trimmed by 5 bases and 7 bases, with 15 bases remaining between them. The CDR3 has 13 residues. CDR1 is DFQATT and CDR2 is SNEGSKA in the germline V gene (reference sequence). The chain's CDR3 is CSAEGSIGNEQFF. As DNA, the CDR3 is TGCAGTGCTGAGGGGTCGATCGGGAATGAGCAGTTCTTC.

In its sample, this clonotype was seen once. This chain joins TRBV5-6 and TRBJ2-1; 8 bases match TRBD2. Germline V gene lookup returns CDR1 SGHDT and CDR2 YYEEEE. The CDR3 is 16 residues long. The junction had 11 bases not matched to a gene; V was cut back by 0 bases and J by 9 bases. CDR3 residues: CASSLESSGGSVEQFF. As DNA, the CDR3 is TGTGCCAGCAGCTTGGAGTCCAGCGGGGGTTCGGTTGAGCAGTTCTTC.

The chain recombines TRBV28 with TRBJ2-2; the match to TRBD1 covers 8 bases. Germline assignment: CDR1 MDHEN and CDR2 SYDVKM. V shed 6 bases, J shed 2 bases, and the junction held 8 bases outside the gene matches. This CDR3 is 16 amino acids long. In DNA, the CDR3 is TGTGCCAGCAGATATCGACAGGGGTCCAACACCGGGGAGCTGTTTTTT. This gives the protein CASRYRQGSNTGELFF.

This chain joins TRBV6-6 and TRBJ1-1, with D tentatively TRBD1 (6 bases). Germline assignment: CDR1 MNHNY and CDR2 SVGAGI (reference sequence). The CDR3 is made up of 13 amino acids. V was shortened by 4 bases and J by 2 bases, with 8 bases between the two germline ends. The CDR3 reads CASSWGANTEAFF. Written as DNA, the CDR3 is TGTGCCAGCAGTTGGGGGGCTAACACTGAAGCTTTCTTT.

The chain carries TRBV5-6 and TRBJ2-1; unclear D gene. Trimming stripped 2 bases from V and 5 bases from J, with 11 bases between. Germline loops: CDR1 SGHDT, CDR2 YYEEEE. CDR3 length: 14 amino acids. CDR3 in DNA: TGTGCCAGCAGCTTTCCCACCCCCCACAATGAGCAGTTCTTC. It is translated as CASSFPTPHNEQFF.

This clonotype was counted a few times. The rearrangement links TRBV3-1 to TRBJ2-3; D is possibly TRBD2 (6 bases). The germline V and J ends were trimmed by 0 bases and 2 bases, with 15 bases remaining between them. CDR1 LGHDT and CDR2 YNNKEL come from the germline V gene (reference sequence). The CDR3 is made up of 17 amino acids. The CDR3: CASSQEELASVTDTQYF. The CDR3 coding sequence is TGTGCCAGCAGCCAAGAGGAACTGGCTAGCGTCACAGATACGCAGTATTTT.

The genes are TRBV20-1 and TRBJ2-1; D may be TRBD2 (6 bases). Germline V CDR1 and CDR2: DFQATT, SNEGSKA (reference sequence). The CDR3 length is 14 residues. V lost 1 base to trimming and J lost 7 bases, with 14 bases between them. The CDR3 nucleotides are TGCAGTGCTAGAGCTCCGGGACTTAGAAATGAGCAGTTCTTC. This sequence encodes CSARAPGLRNEQFF.

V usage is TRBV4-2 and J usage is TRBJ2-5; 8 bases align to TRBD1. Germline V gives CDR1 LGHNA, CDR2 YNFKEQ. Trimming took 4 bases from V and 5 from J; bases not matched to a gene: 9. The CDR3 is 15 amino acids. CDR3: CASSPNRGVVETQYF. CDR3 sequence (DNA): TGTGCCAGCAGCCCGAACAGGGGGGTCGTGGAGACCCAGTACTTC.

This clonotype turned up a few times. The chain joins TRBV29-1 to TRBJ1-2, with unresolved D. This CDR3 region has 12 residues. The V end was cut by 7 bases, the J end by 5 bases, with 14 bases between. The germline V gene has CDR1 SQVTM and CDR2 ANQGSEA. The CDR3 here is CSAGSQSYGYTF. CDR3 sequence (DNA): TGCAGCGCCGGGAGCCAGAGTTATGGCTACACCTTC.

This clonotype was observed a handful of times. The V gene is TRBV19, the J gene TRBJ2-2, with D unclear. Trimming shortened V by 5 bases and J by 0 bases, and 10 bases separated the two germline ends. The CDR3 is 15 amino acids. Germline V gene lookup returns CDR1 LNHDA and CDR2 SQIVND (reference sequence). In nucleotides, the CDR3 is TGTGCCAGTAGTGTGTCCGGAGCGAACACCGGGGAGCTGTTTTTT. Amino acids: CASSVSGANTGELFF.

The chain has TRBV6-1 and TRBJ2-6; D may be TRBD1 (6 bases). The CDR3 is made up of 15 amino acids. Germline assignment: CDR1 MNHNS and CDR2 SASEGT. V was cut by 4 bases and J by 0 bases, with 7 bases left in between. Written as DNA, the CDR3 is TGTGCCAGCAGTGGGGGACACTCTGGGGCCAACGTCCTGACTTTC. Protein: CASSGGHSGANVLTF.

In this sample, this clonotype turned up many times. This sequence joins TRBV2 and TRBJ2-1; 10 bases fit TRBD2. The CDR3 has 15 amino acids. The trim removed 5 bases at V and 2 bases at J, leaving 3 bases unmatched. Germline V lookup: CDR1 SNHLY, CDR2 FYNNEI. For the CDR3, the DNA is TGTGCCAGCAGTAGCCTAGCGGGGGCCTACAATGAGCAGTTCTTC. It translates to CASSSLAGAYNEQFF.

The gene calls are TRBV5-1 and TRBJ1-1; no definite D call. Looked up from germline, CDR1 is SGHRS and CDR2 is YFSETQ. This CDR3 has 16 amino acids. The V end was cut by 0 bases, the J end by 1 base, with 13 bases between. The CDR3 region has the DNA TGCGCCAGCAGCTTGGCCGATGGTATGGCGAACACTGAAGCTTTCTTT. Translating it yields CASSLADGMANTEAFF. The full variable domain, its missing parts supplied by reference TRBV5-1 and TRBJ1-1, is KAGVTQTPRYLIKTRGQQVTLSCSPISGHRSVSWYQQTPGQGLQFLFEYFSETQRNKGNFPGRFSGRQFSNSRSEMNVSTLELGDSALYLCASSLADGMANTEAFFGQGTRLTVV.

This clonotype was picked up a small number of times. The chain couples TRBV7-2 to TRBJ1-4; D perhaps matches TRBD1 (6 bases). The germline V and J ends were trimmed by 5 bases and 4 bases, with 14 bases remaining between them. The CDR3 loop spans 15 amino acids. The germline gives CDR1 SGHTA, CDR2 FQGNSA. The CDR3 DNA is TGTGCCAGCAGCCGTGGGACAAATATTAATGAAAAACTGTTTTTT. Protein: CASSRGTNINEKLFF. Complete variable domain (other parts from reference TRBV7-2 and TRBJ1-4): GAGVSQSPSNKVTEKGKDVELRCDPISGHTALYWYRQSLGQGLEFLIYFQGNSAPDKSGLPSDRFSAERTGGSVSTLTIQRTQQEDSAVYLCASSRGTNINEKLFFGSGTQLSVL.

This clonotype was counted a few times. CDR3 amino acids: CASSYAQGAGYTF. The DNA for the CDR3 is TGTGCCAGCAGTTATGCCCAGGGGGCTGGCTACACCTTC. V gene TRBV6-5 combines with J gene TRBJ1-2, with 8 bases identical to TRBD1. This CDR3 is 13 amino acids long. The germline gives CDR1 MNHEY, CDR2 SVGAGI. V shed 3 bases and J 7 bases; nucleotides not matched to a gene: 4.

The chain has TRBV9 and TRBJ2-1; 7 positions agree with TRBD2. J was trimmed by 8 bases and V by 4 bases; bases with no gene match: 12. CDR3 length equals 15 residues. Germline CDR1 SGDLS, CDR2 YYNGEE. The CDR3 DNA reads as TGTGCCAGCAGCCTAGCGGAGCCGGGGGGAGATGAGCAGTTCTTC. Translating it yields CASSLAEPGGDEQFF.

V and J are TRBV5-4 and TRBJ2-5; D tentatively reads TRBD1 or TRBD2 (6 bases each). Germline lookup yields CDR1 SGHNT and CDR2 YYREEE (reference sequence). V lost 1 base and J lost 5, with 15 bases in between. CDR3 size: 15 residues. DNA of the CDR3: TGTGCCAGCAGCTTGAGGAGGGGAGGACAGGAGACCCAGTACTTC. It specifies CASSLRRGGQETQYF.

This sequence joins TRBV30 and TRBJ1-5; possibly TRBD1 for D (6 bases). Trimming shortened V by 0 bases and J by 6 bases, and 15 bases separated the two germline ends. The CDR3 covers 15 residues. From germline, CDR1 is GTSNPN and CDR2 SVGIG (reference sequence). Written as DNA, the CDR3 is TGTGCCTGGAGTGTACGGGGGGCGCTCGGTCAGCCCCAGCATTTT. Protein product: CAWSVRGALGQPQHF.